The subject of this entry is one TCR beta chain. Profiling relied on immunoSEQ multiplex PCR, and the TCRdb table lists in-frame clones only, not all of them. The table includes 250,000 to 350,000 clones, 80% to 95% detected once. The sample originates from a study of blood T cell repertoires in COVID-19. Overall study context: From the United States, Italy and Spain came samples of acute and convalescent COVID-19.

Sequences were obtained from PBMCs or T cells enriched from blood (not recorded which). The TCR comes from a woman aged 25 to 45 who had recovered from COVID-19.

The CDR3 DNA reads TGTGCCAGCAGCCAAGGGGGGACTAGGCATGAAAAACTGTTTTTT. This encodes CASSQGGTRHEKLFF. J is TRBJ1-4 and V is TRBV28; TRBD1 might be the D (6 bases). Trimming took off 6 bases at V and 6 bases at J, with 17 bases between the two ends. CDR3 size: 15 residues. CDR1 and CDR2 from the germline V gene are MDHEN and SYDVKM.